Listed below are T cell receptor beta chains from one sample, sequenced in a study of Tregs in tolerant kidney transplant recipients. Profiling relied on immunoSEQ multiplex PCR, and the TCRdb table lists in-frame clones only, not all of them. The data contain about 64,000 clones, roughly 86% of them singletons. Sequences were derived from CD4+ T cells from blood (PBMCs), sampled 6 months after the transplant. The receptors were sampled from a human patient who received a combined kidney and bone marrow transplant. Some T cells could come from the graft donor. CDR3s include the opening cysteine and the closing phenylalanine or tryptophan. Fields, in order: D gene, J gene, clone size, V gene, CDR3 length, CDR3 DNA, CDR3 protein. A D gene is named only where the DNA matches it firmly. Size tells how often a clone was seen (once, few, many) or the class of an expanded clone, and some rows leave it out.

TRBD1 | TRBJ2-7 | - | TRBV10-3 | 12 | TGTGCCGTGGGACAGGCCCCCTACGAGCAGTACTTC | CAVGQAPYEQYF
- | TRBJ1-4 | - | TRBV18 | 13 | TGTGCCAGCTCTCCTGCAACTAATGAAAAACTGTTTTTT | CASSPATNEKLFF
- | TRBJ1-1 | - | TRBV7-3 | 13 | TGTGCCAGCAGCTTATGGGGGGGCACTGAAGCTTTCTTT | CASSLWGGTEAFF
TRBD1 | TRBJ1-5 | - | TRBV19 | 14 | TGTGCCAGTAGTGAACAGGGGTGGAATCAGCCCCAGCATTTT | CASSEQGWNQPQHF
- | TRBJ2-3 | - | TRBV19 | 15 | TGTGCCAGTAGCCATAGTTTACTGGGCACAGATACGCAGTATTTT | CASSHSLLGTDTQYF
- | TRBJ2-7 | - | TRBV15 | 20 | TGTGCCACCAGCAGAGATTTAGACAGCACCTCTGGAGCTTACATTTTCGAGCAGTACTTC | CATSRDLDSTSGAYIFEQYF
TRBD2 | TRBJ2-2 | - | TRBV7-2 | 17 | TGTGCCAGCAGCCCAACTGGGCGGGGGGTCTACACCGGGGAGCTGTTTTTT | CASSPTGRGVYTGELFF
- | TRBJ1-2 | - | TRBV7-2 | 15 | TGTGCCAGCAGCTTAACCGAAAACTTTAACTATGGCTACACCTTC | CASSLTENFNYGYTF
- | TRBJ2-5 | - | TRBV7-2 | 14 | TGTGCCAGCAGCTTAGATCAGGGAAGAGAGACCCAGTACTTC | CASSLDQGRETQYF
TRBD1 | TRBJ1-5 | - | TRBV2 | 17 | TGTGCCAGCAGTGAAGGTTGGCAGGGGGTAAGCAATCAGCCCCAGCATTTT | CASSEGWQGVSNQPQHF
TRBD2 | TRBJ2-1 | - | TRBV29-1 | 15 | TGCAGCGTTGAGGGACTAGCGTTGAACTACAATGAGCAGTTCTTC | CSVEGLALNYNEQFF
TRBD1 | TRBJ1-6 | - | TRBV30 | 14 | TGTGCCTGGGGGGCCGGGACAGGGAATTCACCCCTCCACTTT | CAWGAGTGNSPLHF
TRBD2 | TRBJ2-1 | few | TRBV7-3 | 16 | TGTGCCAGCAGCCGATCCGGGACTAGCGGAAACAATGAGCAGTTCTTC | CASSRSGTSGNNEQFF
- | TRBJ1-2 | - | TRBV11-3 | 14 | TGTGCCAGCAGCTTAGGTAGCGCCTACTATGGCTACACCTTC | CASSLGSAYYGYTF
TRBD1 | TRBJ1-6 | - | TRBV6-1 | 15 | TGTGCCAGCAGTCCCGGACAGGTCTATAATTCACCCCTCCACTTT | CASSPGQVYNSPLHF
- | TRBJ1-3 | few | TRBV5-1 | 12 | TGCGCCAGCAGTACTTCTGGAAACACCATATATTTT | CASSTSGNTIYF
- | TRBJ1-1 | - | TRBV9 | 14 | TGTGCCAGCAGCGTAACGACGGGAAACACTGAAGCTTTCTTT | CASSVTTGNTEAFF
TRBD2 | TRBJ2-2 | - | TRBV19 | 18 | TGTGCCAGTAGTATGGGGCTAGCGGGAGGGCCGAGCACCGGGGAGCTGTTTTTT | CASSMGLAGGPSTGELFF
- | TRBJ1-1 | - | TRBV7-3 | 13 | TGTGCCAGCAGCTTAGGAGGGTCGGGCTCAGCTTTCTTT | CASSLGGSGSAFF
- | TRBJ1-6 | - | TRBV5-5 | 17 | TGTGCCAGCAGCCAGACAGGCCGTAGCTCCTATAATTCACCCCTCCACTTT | CASSQTGRSSYNSPLHF
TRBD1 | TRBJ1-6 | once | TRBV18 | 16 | TGTGCCAGCTCACCTCGACAGGGGGATCCTAATTCACCCCTCCACTTT | CASSPRQGDPNSPLHF
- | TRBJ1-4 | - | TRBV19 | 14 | TGTGCCAGTAGCCGCAGGTACTTGGGCGAAAAACTGTTTTTT | CASSRRYLGEKLFF